This TCR beta chain was captured in a study of blood T cells in healthy people across ages. General study findings and limits: As age increased, TCR beta diversity per million T cells fell in a roughly linear fashion.

A J-beta primer mix and a sample-barcoded 5' primer were used in a second PCR of roughly 6 to 11 cycles. Via MiXCR, TCRdb re-called the 5' RACE reads, giving one row per CDR3 protein. Seen here are approximately 600,000 distinct CDR3 sequences, about 54% observed once, and the top ten hold over 30%. Turning to this clonotype: Its antigen is undetermined.

The clonotype comes from a man aged 55 to 70 in good health. Material: blood.

The DNA for the CDR3 is TGTGCCAGCAGCCTAGGACTAGCGGGGGGTCTCTCCTACGAGCAGTACTTC. Its translation: CASSLGLAGGLSYEQYF. The chain has TRBV9 and TRBJ2-7; TRBD2 agrees at 14 bases. With 4 bases clipped from V and 0 bases from J, the junction kept 6 bases outside the gene matches. The CDR3 is 17 amino acids. The V gene's germline CDR1 is SGDLS and CDR2 YYNGEE. Using reference TRBV9 and TRBJ2-7 for the parts outside the CDR3, the full variable domain is DSGVTQTPKHLITATGQRVTLRCSPRSGDLSVYWYQQSLDQGLQFLIQYYNGEERAKGNILERFSAQQFPDLHSELNLSSLELGDSALYFCASSLGLAGGLSYEQYFGPGTRLTVT.